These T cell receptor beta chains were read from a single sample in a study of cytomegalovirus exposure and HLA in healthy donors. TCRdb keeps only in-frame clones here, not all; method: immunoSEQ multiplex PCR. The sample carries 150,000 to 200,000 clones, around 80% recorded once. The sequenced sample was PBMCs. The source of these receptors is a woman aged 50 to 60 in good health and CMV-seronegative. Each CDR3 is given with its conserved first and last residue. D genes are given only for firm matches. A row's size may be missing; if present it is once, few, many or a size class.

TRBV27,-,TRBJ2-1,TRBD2,TGTGCCAGCATGGTAGCGGGAGTAGGTGGTGAGCAGTTCTTC,CASMVAGVGGEQFF
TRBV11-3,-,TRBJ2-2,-,TGTGCCAGCACCCCCGCGGGACAGACCACCGGGGAGCTGTTTTTT,CASTPAGQTTGELFF
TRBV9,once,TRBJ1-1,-,TGTGCCAGCAGCGTAGGAGAGGGTATCGCTAATACTGAAGCTTTCTTT,CASSVGEGIANTEAFF
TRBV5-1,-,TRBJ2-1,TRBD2,TGCGCCAGCAGGCCTGGACTAGCGGGAGCCAGTAGGGGGCAGTTCTTC,CASRPGLAGASRGQFF
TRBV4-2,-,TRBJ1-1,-,TGTGCCAGCAGCCAAGAGCGGAGTCTTGAAGCTTTCTTT,CASSQERSLEAFF
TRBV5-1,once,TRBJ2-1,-,TGCGCCAGCAGCTTGGTAGCTTATGAGCAGTTCTTC,CASSLVAYEQFF
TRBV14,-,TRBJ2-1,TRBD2,TGTGCCAGCAGCCAAGACCCTAGCGGGGGCCTGGGCTACAATGAGCAGTTCTTC,CASSQDPSGGLGYNEQFF
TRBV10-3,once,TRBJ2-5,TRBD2,TGTGCCATCAGTGAGTCTGAGACTAGCGAAGAGACCCAGTACTTC,CAISESETSEETQYF
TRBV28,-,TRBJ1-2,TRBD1,TGTGCCAGCAGTTGGGGCAGGGGGGACTATGGCTACACCTTC,CASSWGRGDYGYTF
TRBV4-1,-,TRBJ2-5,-,TGCGCCAGCAGCCGGATCCCCCCAACCCCACTAGTTCCTCGGGAGACCCAGTACTTC,CASSRIPPTPLVPRETQYF
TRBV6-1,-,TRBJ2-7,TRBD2,TGTGCCAGCAGTGAACCTATAGGACTAGCGGAGATGGGGTTC,CASSEPIGLAEMGF
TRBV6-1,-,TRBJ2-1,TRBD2,TGTGCCAGCAGTGAATACCTAGCGGGAGTAGGGGGTGAGCAGTTCTTC,CASSEYLAGVGGEQFF
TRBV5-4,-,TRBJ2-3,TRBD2,TGTGCCAGCACCTTAGCGGGCGGCACAGATACGCAGTATTTT,CASTLAGGTDTQYF
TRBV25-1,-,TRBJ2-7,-,TGTGCCAGCAAAGAGGCAGCATCCTACGAGCAGTACTTC,CASKEAASYEQYF
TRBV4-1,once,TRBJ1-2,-,TGCGCCAGCAGCCAAGAGAGGAGCTATGGCTACACCTTC,CASSQERSYGYTF
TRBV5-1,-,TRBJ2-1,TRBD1,TGCGCCAGCAGCTTGGGAATTTCGGACAGGGGTTCTGACGAGCAGTTCTTC,CASSLGISDRGSDEQFF
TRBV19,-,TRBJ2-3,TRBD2,TGTGCCAGTAGAAAAGCCGGGGGGACGCAGTATTTT,CASRKAGGTQYF
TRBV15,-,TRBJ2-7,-,TGTGCCACCAGCAGAGTTTGGAGCAGATTCTACGAGCAGTACTTC,CATSRVWSRFYEQYF
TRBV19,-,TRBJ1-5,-,TGTGCCAGTACCAAGGGAGGCAGGGCTTATCAGCCCCAGCATTTT,CASTKGGRAYQPQHF
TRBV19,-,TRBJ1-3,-,TGTGCCAGTAGTTTTCTACCGTACTCTTCTGGAAACACCATATATTTT,CASSFLPYSSGNTIYF
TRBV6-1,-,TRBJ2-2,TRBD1,TGTGCCAGCAGGCAGGAACAGGGGGCGGTCGGGGAGCTGTTTTTT,CASRQEQGAVGELFF
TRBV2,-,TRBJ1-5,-,TGTGCCAGCAGTCCAAGGGGCGCGATGGAGCCCCAGCATTTT,CASSPRGAMEPQHF
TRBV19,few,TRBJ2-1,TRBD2,TGTGCCAGTAGTAGCGGGAGGGTTGTATATGAGCAGTTCTTC,CASSSGRVVYEQFF
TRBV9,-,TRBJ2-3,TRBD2,TGTGCCAGCAGCTCTTCCCTAGCGGGAGTATCAGATACGCAGTATTTT,CASSSSLAGVSDTQYF
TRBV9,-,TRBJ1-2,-,TGTGCCAGCAGCAAGTCCAGTTACCCTGGCTACACCTTC,CASSKSSYPGYTF
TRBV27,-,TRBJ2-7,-,TGTGCCAGCAGTTCAACCTACGAGCAGTACTTC,CASSSTYEQYF
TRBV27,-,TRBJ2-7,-,TGTGCCAGCAGCCCGGTTGGGCCGTCCTACGAGCAGTACTTC,CASSPVGPSYEQYF
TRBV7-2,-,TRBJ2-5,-,TGTGCCAGCAGCTCAGTCTTCTGGGCGGAGGGCCAAGAGACCCAGTACTTC,CASSSVFWAEGQETQYF
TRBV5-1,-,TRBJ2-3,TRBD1,TGCGCCAGTTACAGGGGCCCAGATACGCAGTATTTT,CASYRGPDTQYF
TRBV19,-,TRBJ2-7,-,TGTGCCAGTAGGCCAGGAGGGATGAGCTCCTACGAGCAGTACTTC,CASRPGGMSSYEQYF
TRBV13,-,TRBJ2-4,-,TGTGCCAGCAGCTCGGTCGAGAGAAACATTCAGTACTTC,CASSSVERNIQYF
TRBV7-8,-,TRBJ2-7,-,TGTGCCAGCAGCGCAAACAGGGCGATCCACGAGCAGTACTTC,CASSANRAIHEQYF
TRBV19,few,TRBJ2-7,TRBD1,TGTGCCAGTAGTATAGACTCGGCAGGGGGCCCCTACGAGCAGTACTTC,CASSIDSAGGPYEQYF
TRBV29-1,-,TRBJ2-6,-,TGCAGCGTTGAAGATCTGCGGGGCGCTGGGGCCAACGTCCTGACTTTC,CSVEDLRGAGANVLTF
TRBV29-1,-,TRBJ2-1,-,TGCAGCGTTGAGGGCAGGGACAATGAGCAGTTCTTC,CSVEGRDNEQFF
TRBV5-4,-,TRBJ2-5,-,TGTGCCAGCAGCTTTACCGCCGAGGAGACCCAGTACTTC,CASSFTAEETQYF
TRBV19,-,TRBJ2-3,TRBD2,TGTGCCAGTAGTCCAGAGGTAGCGGGGATGTTCACAGATACGCAGTATTTT,CASSPEVAGMFTDTQYF
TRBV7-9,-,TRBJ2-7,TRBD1,TGTGCCAGCAGCTTAGGACAGGGGATTAACTACGAGCAGTACTTC,CASSLGQGINYEQYF
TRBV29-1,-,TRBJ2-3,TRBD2,TGCAGCGCTAGGGTCAGCGGGGTTAGCACAGATACGCAGTATTTT,CSARVSGVSTDTQYF
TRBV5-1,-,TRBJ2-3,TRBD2,TGCGCCAGCAGCTCGGGACTAGCGGTCAGCACAGATACGCAGTATTTT,CASSSGLAVSTDTQYF